This entry lists 9 T cell receptor beta chains sequenced from one sample in a study of shared clonotypes between healthy human individuals. Repertoires were generated with immunoSEQ multiplex PCR, while TCRdb's copy carries only in-frame clones and drops some. The repertoire holds roughly 1,500,000 clones, 95% to 99% seen once, with about 0.45% in the top ten. Material for sequencing was naive CD4+ T cells sorted from blood. Subset denoted: CD45RA+ positively selected. Receptors were obtained from a man aged 25 to 40 in good health.

This clone was picked up one time. This chain connects TRBV30 to TRBJ1-1; D may be TRBD1 (5 bases). This CDR3 region has 11 residues. Per the germline V gene, CDR1 is GTSNPN and CDR2 is SVGIG (reference sequence). The germline V and J ends were trimmed by 5 bases and 1 base, with 5 bases remaining between them. The CDR3 nucleotides read TGTGCCTGGGACAGGAACACTGAAGCTTTCTTT. Residues: CAWDRNTEAFF.

The chain couples TRBV2 to TRBJ2-5, with D unclear. CDR1 is SNHLY and CDR2 is FYNNEI in the germline V gene. Trimming took off 0 bases at V and 1 base at J, with 9 bases between the two ends. The CDR3 spans 15 residues. CDR3 nucleotide sequence: TGTGCCAGCAGTGAAGCGCATAGACTCCAAGAGACCCAGTACTTC. Protein sequence: CASSEAHRLQETQYF.

The J gene is TRBJ2-3, the V gene TRBV9, with D perhaps being TRBD1 or TRBD2 (5 bases each). This CDR3 region has 16 residues. Trimming took off 3 bases at V and 6 bases at J, with 20 bases between the two ends. Germline V gives CDR1 SGDLS, CDR2 YYNGEE. CDR3 nucleotides: TGTGCCAGCAGCGGGCCGAGGGGTTTGGCCTCGGATACGCAGTATTTT. Its protein product is CASSGPRGLASDTQYF.

The rearrangement links TRBV2 to TRBJ2-7; no firm D call. In germline, CDR1 is SNHLY, CDR2 FYNNEI. Trimming took 7 bases from V and 4 from J, leaving 8 bases between them. The CDR3 covers 11 residues. The CDR3 coding sequence is TGTGCCAGCACCGCAGGATACGAGCAGTACTTC. Protein: CASTAGYEQYF.

This chain links TRBV21-1 with TRBJ2-5; the D call TRBD2 from the table was never checked on the DNA. TRBV21-1 is reported as a pseudogene. The length of the CDR3 is 13 residues. CDR3 in DNA: TGTGCCAGCAAGGCGGGATACGTTGAGACCCAGTACTTC. Residues: CASKAGYVETQYF.

V is TRBV6-1 and J is TRBJ2-1; TRBD2 aligns across 7 bases. Germline lookup yields CDR1 MNHNS and CDR2 SASEGT. This CDR3 has 16 amino acids. V trimming: 4 bases; J trimming: 6 bases; junction bases outside the gene matches: 12. The CDR3 region is CASSGVGLRGGNEQFF. The CDR3 region has the DNA TGTGCCAGCAGTGGGGTGGGGCTCCGCGGGGGCAATGAGCAGTTCTTC.

This chain uses TRBV19 with TRBJ2-7; the D call may be TRBD1 or TRBD2 (6 bases each). CDR3 size: 14 residues. The germline V gene encodes CDR1 LNHDA and CDR2 SQIVND (reference sequence). The ends were cut back, 5 bases at V and 2 bases at J, with 13 bases in the middle. CDR3 residues: CASSFRGPTYEQYF. In nucleotides, the CDR3 is TGTGCCAGTAGTTTTCGGGGGCCAACCTACGAGCAGTACTTC.

V is TRBV7-9 and J is TRBJ2-3; D is uncertain. Germline CDR1 is SEHNR and CDR2 is FQNEAQ (reference sequence). The CDR3 contains 15 residues. The V and J ends lost 4 bases and 0 bases respectively, with 11 bases between them. The CDR3 nucleotides read TGTGCCAGCAGCTCAACGGTGGAGAGCACAGATACGCAGTATTTT. It codes for CASSSTVESTDTQYF. Filled out from reference TRBV7-9 and TRBJ2-3, the complete variable domain reads DTGVSQNPRHKITKRGQNVTFRCDPISEHNRLYWYRQTLGQGPEFLTYFQNEAQLEKSRLLSDRFSAERPKGSFSTLEIQRTEQGDSAMYLCASSSTVESTDTQYFGPGTRLTVL.

This chain links TRBV7-9 with TRBJ1-4; no firm D call. V was cut by 1 base and J by 7 bases, with 7 bases left in between. The length of the CDR3 is 13 residues. In germline, CDR1 is SEHNR, CDR2 FQNEAQ (reference sequence). CDR3 region: CASSLESVEKLFF. The CDR3 DNA reads TGTGCCAGCAGCTTAGAAAGCGTTGAAAAACTGTTTTTT.